Given below is one T cell receptor (beta chain) in context. Germline V gene sequence: CDR1 DFQATT, CDR2 SNEGSKA (reference sequence). The germline V and J ends were trimmed by 6 bases and 8 bases, with 7 bases remaining between them. The CDR3 is made up of 9 amino acids. This sample was taken from a study of PD-L1 blockade in urothelial cancer. Turning to the study itself: Blood analysis took place 3 weeks (second dose) and 6 weeks after treatment start.

Regarding time point: peripheral blood 6 weeks after treatment start. Clones were read by immunoSEQ multiplex PCR, and TCRdb kept only the in-frame ones, dropping some. Among around 49,000 clones listed, 85% to 90% were seen once. This clonotype was obtained from a man aged 60 to 69 with urothelial cancer. The V gene is TRBV20-1, the J gene TRBJ1-2; D unclear. The sequencing used PBMCs, collected around atezolizumab (anti-PD-L1) treatment. CDR3 DNA sequence: TGCAGTGCGCACGGGGGCTACACCTTC. Translation gives CSAHGGYTF.